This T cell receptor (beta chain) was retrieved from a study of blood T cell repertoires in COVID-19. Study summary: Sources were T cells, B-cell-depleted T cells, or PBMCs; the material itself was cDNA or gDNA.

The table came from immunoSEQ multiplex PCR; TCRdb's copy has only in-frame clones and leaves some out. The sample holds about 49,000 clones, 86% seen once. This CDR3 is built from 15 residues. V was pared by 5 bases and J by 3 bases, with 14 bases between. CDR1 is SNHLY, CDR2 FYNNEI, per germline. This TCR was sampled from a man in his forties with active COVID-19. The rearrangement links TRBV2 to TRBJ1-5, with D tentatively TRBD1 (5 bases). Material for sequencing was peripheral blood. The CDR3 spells CASSYGGGFNQPQHF. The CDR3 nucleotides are TGTGCCAGCAGTTATGGCGGGGGTTTCAATCAGCCCCAGCATTTT.